This TCR beta chain was found in a study of Graves' ophthalmopathy and Graves' hyperthyroidism (dated by TCRdb to the late 2010s). Describing the broader study: Peripheral blood was collected before any treatment was given, at the time of initial diagnosis. The study used signatures of the TCR beta repertoire to tell Graves' ophthalmopathy apart from Graves' hyperthyroidism and to predict which patients would progress to ophthalmopathy. In total, 135 blood samples were TCR-sequenced: 40 to 45 ophthalmopathy, under 85 hyperthyroidism and some 17 hyperthyroidism-to-ophthalmopathy patients. To explore V-J signatures distinguishing ophthalmopathy from hyperthyroidism, a discovery set of about 99 patients (about 41 ophthalmopathy, about 57 stable hyperthyroidism) was enrolled. The independent validation cohort included 18 hyperthyroidism patients plus 17 patients who later progressed from hyperthyroidism to ophthalmopathy. In 6 or 7 hyperthyroidism patients, T-cell repertoires of thyroid tissue and blood were compared. Once sampling was done, hyperthyroidism patients were given methimazole at a starting dose of 30 mg daily, while ophthalmopathy patients were given high-dose intravenous methylprednisolone.

This clonotype was recorded many times. There is no known antigen for this receptor. Base qualities are not provided; no much larger clone lies one nucleotide away. TCR beta CDR3 regions were amplified from RNA transcripts for repertoire sequencing. The first round was an RT-PCR using HTBI primers with the Qiagen OneStep RT-PCR kit, and this first round was followed by a second-round multiplex PCR, then size selection and purification. Libraries were sequenced on an Illumina HiSeq2000 using paired-end 100 bp reads. Regarding the original processing steps: SOAPnuke was used for read processing, and reads with adapters, uncalled bases, a mean Phred below 15, or no exact constant-primer or identifier match were discarded. COPE v1.2.5 was used to merge the high-quality paired reads. Clonotypes were defined as unique nucleotide sequences and were aligned to IMGT TRB V, D and J references using MiTCR v1.1. Analysis was restricted to V-J combinations with a frequency above 0.0001, which covered roughly 99% of repertoires. For each V-J combination, a TCR clonal expansion and chaos score was defined as the ratio of F50 clonal expansion to chaos observed in the TCRdist matrix. Welch's t-statistics and random forest were used to reduce features to approximately 13 V-J combinations, which were fed into a naive Bayes classifier. The similarity between thyroid and blood repertoires was quantified using the Morisita-Horn index. The public sequencing data were trimmed at Q25 with fastp and processed into clonotypes with MiXCR by TCRdb, which kept only in-frame beta chains. Every CDR3 protein is listed once, alongside the most common genes and DNA of its rows. TCRdb's processing, not the study's, gives the V and J calls here. The sample table contains about 340,000 distinct CDR3 sequences; only one count was recorded for under 20% of them. Roughly an eighth of the sample comes from the top ten.

The ophthalmopathy patients had moderately to severely active disease, with a Clinical Activity Score of 3 or higher, a NOSPECS grade of 4 or higher, and a disease duration of less than 3 months. Patients with other autoimmune diseases, uncontrolled infections, pregnancy or lactation were excluded. Clinical symptoms, serum thyroxine, TRAb, thyroid ultrasound and orbital computed tomography formed the basis of the diagnosis. PBMCs were isolated from about 9.1 ml of fresh peripheral blood by Ficoll-Paque density gradient centrifugation. Trizol reagent was used to extract the total RNA, and its quality was then checked on an Agilent 2100 Bioanalyzer. General conclusions and limits of the study: In cross-validation, the 13-signature model distinguished ophthalmopathy from stable hyperthyroidism with 87.88% sensitivity and approximately 81% specificity, while in the test set the corresponding values were about 79% and 69%. In validation, the model predicted ophthalmopathy progression with 70.59% sensitivity and roughly 72% specificity; 12 predicted patients were CT-confirmed with GO in a median of roughly 6.8 months. No statistical method was used to predetermine the sample size, and group allocation was not hidden from the investigators. Among expanded thyroid clonotypes with frequency above 0.001, most also showed up in blood, which suggests that blood repertoires may reflect the thyroid immune response.

CDR1 and CDR2 (SEHNR, FQNEAQ) derive from the germline V gene (reference sequence). Including the terminal cysteine and phenylalanine, the CDR3 comprises 15 residues. Solely the CDR3 DNA is kept, with 45 bases framed from the first base. Trimming costs V 11 bases and J 5 bases, and their ends lie 24 bases apart. The clonotype originates from an adult man with Graves' ophthalmopathy. Rearrangement joined TRBV7-9 to TRBJ1-2, with a weak D call of TRBD1 (5 bases match). The material sequenced was peripheral blood. The DNA reads as follows: TGTGCCCCCAGCGCCCCCCGGACGGGGCCTTATGGCTACACCTTC. Protein translation: CAPSAPRTGPYGYTF.